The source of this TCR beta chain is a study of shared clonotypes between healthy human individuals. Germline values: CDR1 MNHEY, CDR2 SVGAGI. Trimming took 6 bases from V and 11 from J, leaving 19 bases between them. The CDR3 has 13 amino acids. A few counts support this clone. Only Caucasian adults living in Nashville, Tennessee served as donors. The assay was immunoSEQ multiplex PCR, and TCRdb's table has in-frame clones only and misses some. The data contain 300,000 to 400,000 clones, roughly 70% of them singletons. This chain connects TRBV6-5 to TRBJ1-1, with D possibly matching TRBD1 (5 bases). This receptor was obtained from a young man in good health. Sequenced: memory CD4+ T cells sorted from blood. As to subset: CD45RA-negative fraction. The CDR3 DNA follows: TGTGCCAGCAGCCCCATCGACAGAGGTAACGCTTTCTTT. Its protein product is CASSPIDRGNAFF.